This T cell receptor (beta chain) comes out of a study of blood T cell repertoires in COVID-19. Across the whole study: From T cells, B-cell-depleted T cells, or PBMCs came the material, which was cDNA or gDNA.

Generated by immunoSEQ multiplex PCR, the TCRdb table keeps only in-frame clones and is missing some. The table lists about 270,000 clones, around 90% of them singletons, with 3% in the top ten. This CDR3 region has 15 residues. Germline lookup yields CDR1 SGHRS and CDR2 YFSETQ. V trimming: 0 bases; J trimming: 10 bases; junction bases outside the gene matches: 6. Sequencing was done on a sample of PBMCs or T cells enriched from blood (not recorded which). The clonotype comes from a woman between 50 and 59 years old who had recovered from COVID-19. The rearrangement links TRBV5-1 to TRBJ2-1; 11 bases are a match to TRBD2. The chain's CDR3 is CASSLVVLAGVEQFF. Here the CDR3 DNA reads TGCGCCAGCAGCTTGGTTGTACTAGCGGGAGTCGAGCAGTTCTTC.